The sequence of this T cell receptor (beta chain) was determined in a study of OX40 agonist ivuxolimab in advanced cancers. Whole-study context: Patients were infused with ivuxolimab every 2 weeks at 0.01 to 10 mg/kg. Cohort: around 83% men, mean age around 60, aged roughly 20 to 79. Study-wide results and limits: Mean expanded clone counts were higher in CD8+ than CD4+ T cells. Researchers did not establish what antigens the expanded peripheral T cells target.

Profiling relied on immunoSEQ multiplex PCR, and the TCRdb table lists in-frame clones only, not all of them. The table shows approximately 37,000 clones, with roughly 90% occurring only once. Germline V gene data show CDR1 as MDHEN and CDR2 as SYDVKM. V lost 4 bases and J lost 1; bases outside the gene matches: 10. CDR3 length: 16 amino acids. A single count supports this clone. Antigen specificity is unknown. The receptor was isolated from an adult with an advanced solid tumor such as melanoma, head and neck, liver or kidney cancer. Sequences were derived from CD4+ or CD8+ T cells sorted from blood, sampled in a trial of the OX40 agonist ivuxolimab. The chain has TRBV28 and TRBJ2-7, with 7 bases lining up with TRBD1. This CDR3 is CASSSADRAESYEQYF. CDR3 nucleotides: TGTGCCAGCAGTTCCGCCGACAGGGCCGAGTCCTACGAGCAGTACTTC.